This is a list of T cell receptor beta chains from one sample in a study of CD8+ T cells in alopecia areata. Sequencing was performed with immunoSEQ multiplex PCR; in TCRdb, only in-frame clones are kept and a portion is missing. The sample carries around 190,000 clones, roughly 64% recorded once. Sequencing was performed on CD4+ T cells sorted from blood, taken at week 4, from a patient treated with tofacitinib. Every receptor here comes from a human donor with alopecia areata. Each CDR3 is given with its conserved first and last residue. A D gene is named only where the DNA matches it firmly. Size tells how often a clone was seen (once, few, many) or the class of an expanded clone, and some rows leave it out.

j_call clone_size v_call d_call cdr3_nt cdr3_aa
TRBJ2-3 . TRBV29-1 . TGCAGCGTTTCCGGAGGAGATACGCAGTATTTT CSVSGGDTQYF
TRBJ1-5 . TRBV4-3 . TGCGCCAGCAGCCAAGAAATGGGGGGCGGGCAGCCCCAGCATTTT CASSQEMGGGQPQHF
TRBJ1-1 few TRBV2 . TGTGCCAGCATTGGGGGCAGGGGAGACACTGAAGCTTTCTTT CASIGGRGDTEAFF
TRBJ1-1 . TRBV5-1 TRBD1 TGCGCCAGCAGCAAGGACAGGGGGCGAATGAACACTGAAGCTTTCTTT CASSKDRGRMNTEAFF
TRBJ2-7 . TRBV11-2 . TGTGCCAGCAGCTTGGGGACGGCCCGCCTGTACTTC CASSLGTARLYF
TRBJ1-2 . TRBV4-3 TRBD1 TGCGCCAGCAGCCCCGGACAGGGGAACTATGGCTACACCTTC CASSPGQGNYGYTF
TRBJ1-2 . TRBV6-5 . TGTGCCAGCAGGACAGGTGCCCATGGCTACACCTTC CASRTGAHGYTF
TRBJ2-7 . TRBV2 . TGTGCCAGCAGTATGGGCGAGCAGTACTTC CASSMGEQYF
TRBJ1-1 . TRBV6-5 . TGTGCCAGCAGTTACAGCCCGCTTACAGCCGAAGCTTTCTTT CASSYSPLTAEAFF
TRBJ1-5 . TRBV27 . TGTGCCAGCAGTAGGGGGGGCCACGGTCAGCCCCAGCATTTT CASSRGGHGQPQHF
TRBJ2-1 . TRBV5-1 TRBD1 TGCGCCAGCAGCAATCGGGACAGGGGGCCCTACAATGAGCAGTTCTTC CASSNRDRGPYNEQFF
TRBJ1-5 . TRBV6-1 TRBD1 TGTGCCAGCAGTGGTTCTGCAGGGGGTAGCAATCAGCCCCAGCATTTT CASSGSAGGSNQPQHF
TRBJ2-6 . TRBV30 . TGTGCCTGTCTTTCCGGGGCCAACGTCCTGACTTTC CACLSGANVLTF
TRBJ2-5 few TRBV7-2 TRBD2 TGTGCCAGCAGCCCTCACCTAGCGGCCCGGGAGACCCAGTACTTC CASSPHLAARETQYF